This is a list of T cell receptor beta chains from one sample in a study of human thymus T cells. Clones were sequenced by immunoSEQ multiplex PCR, and TCRdb holds only the in-frame ones, with some missing. Among 35,000 to 45,000 clones listed, 94% were seen once. Sequencing was carried out using blood. The receptors were gathered from a boy under two years old with a congenital heart defect but otherwise immunologically healthy. CDR3s include the opening cysteine and the closing phenylalanine or tryptophan. The size of a clone is reported for some rows only, either as once, few or many, or as a class for expanded clones.

>TRBJ2-3|NA|TRBV7-6
CASSSSGLTQYF
>TRBJ1-2|NA|TRBV4-1
CASSHKTGGDYGYTF
>TRBJ2-5|NA|TRBV4-1
CASSQAETGGQETQYF
>TRBJ1-5|NA|TRBV2
CARRAHRGTDQPQHF
>TRBJ1-2|NA|TRBV28
CASSLSRYYGYTF
>TRBJ2-3|NA|TRBV7-2
CASSFGRGDTQYF
>TRBJ1-2|NA|TRBV4-2
CASSQDESYGYTF
>TRBJ2-5|once|TRBV10-3
CAISEQGGAPGETQYF
>TRBJ2-2|NA|TRBV11-2
CASSLLAGTGELFF
>TRBJ2-1|NA|TRBV19
CASSIGGAYNEQFF
>TRBJ1-4|NA|TRBV29-1
CSVRQGWGEKLFF
>TRBJ1-1|NA|TRBV5-1
CASSSGTGRTEAFF
>TRBJ1-2|NA|TRBV5-1
CASSFDSTLFYGYTF
>TRBJ2-4|NA|TRBV28
CASSPGRRNIQYF
>TRBJ1-1|NA|TRBV5-1
CASSFSANTEAFF
>TRBJ2-3|few|TRBV10-1
CASSPTPTDTQYF
>TRBJ1-2|NA|TRBV30
CAWIRGTYGYTF
>TRBJ2-3|NA|TRBV4-2
CASSQEAGPADTQYF
>TRBJ1-5|NA|TRBV11-3
CASSLGVGSNQPQHF
>TRBJ2-5|NA|TRBV4-3
CASSQTAGGRETQYF
>TRBJ2-7|NA|TRBV7-2
CASSGRMGREQYF
>TRBJ1-5|NA|TRBV28
CASSLTGQPQHF
>TRBJ2-1|NA|TRBV6-1
CASSEAPLAGGTGQFF
>TRBJ1-1|NA|TRBV13
CASSPSGGGETEAFF
>TRBJ1-2|NA|TRBV28
CASSTGGVGNYGYTF
>TRBJ1-2|NA|TRBV7-9
CASSLAGTSGGYTF
>TRBJ2-3|NA|TRBV4-2
CASSPFGAGSRTDTQYF
>TRBJ2-7|once|TRBV28
CASRPRTGLSYEQYF
>TRBJ1-2|NA|TRBV6-1
CASSEGRELYGYTF
>TRBJ2-3|NA|TRBV7-2
CATSGGAGDTQYF
>TRBJ2-7|NA|TRBV30
CAWRGPSSYEQYF
>TRBJ2-3|NA|TRBV5-4
CASRPDRGRADTQYF
>TRBJ2-5|once|TRBV13
CASSFRGQETQYF
>TRBJ1-4|NA|TRBV15
CATSLLTMGGEKLFF
>TRBJ2-3|NA|TRBV9
CASSHPQRGPSSTDTQYF
>TRBJ2-5|NA|TRBV7-9
CASSLPGLYQETQYF
>TRBJ2-7|NA|TRBV28
CASSGAGAGGGEQYF
>TRBJ1-2|NA|TRBV4-3
CASSQDRSSFGYGYTF
>TRBJ1-1|NA|TRBV1
CTSSQDPSVDRGRTEAFF
>TRBJ2-7|NA|TRBV6-1
CASTKSDRVLYEQYF
>TRBJ1-3|NA|TRBV7-2
CASSLLGGSGNTIYF
>TRBJ1-2|once|TRBV4-3
CASSQEPGPNYGYTF
>TRBJ2-7|NA|TRBV5-4
CASSLAEYEQYF
>TRBJ2-3|NA|TRBV2
CASSGLAGRFGTDTQYF
>TRBJ1-5|NA|TRBV6-6
CASSYKNQPQHF
>TRBJ2-4|NA|TRBV7-8
CASNTPSGGTDIQYF
>TRBJ2-7|NA|TRBV27
CASSFGRGYEQYF
>TRBJ2-3|NA|TRBV5-4
CASSFLSSGSTDTQYF